Listed here is a single T cell receptor (beta chain). Its antigen is currently unknown. The sample originates from a study of cytomegalovirus exposure and HLA in healthy donors. Regarding the study as a whole: A later analysis linked a missense DCLRE1C variant to TCR beta V- and J-gene trimming. TCR beta sequences reportedly predicted most subjects' HLA-A and HLA-B alleles accurately. The study designated about 180 TCR beta chains cytomegalovirus-associated.

Trimming removed 7 bases from V and 1 base from J; junction bases left unmatched: 9. Germline V gene lookup returns CDR1 MNHEY and CDR2 SMNVEV (reference sequence). There are 15 residues in the CDR3. PCR involved 60 Vbeta and 13 Jbeta primers. Sequencing used immunoSEQ multiplex PCR; TCRdb keeps in-frame clones, though not all of them. This table has around 110,000 clones, almost 70% appearing once. This sequence was found in a man younger than 45 in good health and CMV-seropositive. V usage is TRBV27 and J usage is TRBJ1-1; TRBD1 agrees at 7 bases. Sequencing was done on a sample of PBMCs. The CDR3: CASTRGQGGNTEAFF. The CDR3 DNA follows: TGTGCCAGCACTAGGGGGCAGGGAGGGAACACTGAAGCTTTCTTT.